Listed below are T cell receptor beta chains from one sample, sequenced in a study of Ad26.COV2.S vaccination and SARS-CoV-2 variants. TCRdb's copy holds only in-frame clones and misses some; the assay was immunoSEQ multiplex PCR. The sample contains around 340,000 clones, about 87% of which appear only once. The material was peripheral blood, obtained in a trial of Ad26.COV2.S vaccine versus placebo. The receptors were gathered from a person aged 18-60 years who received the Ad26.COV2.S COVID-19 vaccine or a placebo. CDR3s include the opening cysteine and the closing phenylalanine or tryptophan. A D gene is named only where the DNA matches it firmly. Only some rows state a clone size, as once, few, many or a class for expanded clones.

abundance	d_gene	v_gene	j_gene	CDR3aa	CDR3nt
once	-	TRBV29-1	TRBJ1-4	CSVLKGGFREKLFF	TGCAGCGTCCTAAAAGGGGGGTTTAGGGAAAAACTGTTTTTT
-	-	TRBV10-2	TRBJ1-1	CASGRQNTEAFF	TGCGCGAGTGGGAGACAGAACACTGAAGCTTTCTTT
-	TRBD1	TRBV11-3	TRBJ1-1	CASKDRASTEAFF	TGTGCCAGCAAGGACAGGGCGTCCACTGAAGCTTTCTTT
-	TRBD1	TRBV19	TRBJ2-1	CASSIRTGSMGEQFF	TGTGCCAGTAGTATCAGGACAGGGTCCATGGGGGAGCAGTTCTTC
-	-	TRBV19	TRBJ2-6	CASTQVGVLTF	TGTGCCAGTACCCAAGTCGGCGTCCTGACTTTC
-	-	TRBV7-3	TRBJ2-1	CASSLDSRGTEQFF	TGTGCCAGCAGCTTAGACTCTAGGGGAACTGAGCAGTTCTTC
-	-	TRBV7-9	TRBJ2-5	CASRSTGYPRETQYF	TGTGCCAGCAGATCAACAGGGTATCCACGAGAGACCCAGTACTTC
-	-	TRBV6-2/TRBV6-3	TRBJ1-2	CASSYGQRYGYTF	TGTGCCAGCAGTTACGGACAGAGATATGGCTACACCTTC
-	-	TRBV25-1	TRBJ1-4	CASSEIGPTNEKLFF	TGTGCCAGCAGTGAAATCGGTCCAACTAATGAAAAACTGTTTTTT
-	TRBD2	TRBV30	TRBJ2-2	CASNSAGGTGELFF	TGTGCCTCGAACTCAGCGGGGGGAACCGGGGAGCTGTTTTTT
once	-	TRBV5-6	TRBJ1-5	CASSPGAGDQPQHF	TGTGCCAGCAGTCCCGGGGCTGGGGATCAGCCCCAGCATTTT
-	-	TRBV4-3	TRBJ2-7	CASSPSPSLLYEQYF	TGCGCCAGCAGCCCGTCCCCGTCCTTACTCTACGAGCAGTACTTC
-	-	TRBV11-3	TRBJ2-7	CASSLQGSYEQYF	TGTGCCAGCAGCTTACAGGGTTCCTACGAGCAGTACTTC
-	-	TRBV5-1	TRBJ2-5	CASSLLPRGARGETQYF	TGCGCCAGCAGCTTGCTCCCTAGGGGTGCTCGCGGGGAGACCCAGTACTTC
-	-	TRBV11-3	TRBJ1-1	CASSLVRDTEAFF	TGTGCCAGCAGCTTAGTACGGGACACTGAAGCTTTCTTT
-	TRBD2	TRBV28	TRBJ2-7	CASIPSGRNEQYF	TGTGCCAGCATTCCTAGCGGGAGGAATGAGCAGTACTTC
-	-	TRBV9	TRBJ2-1	CASSVGDFGSYNEQFF	TGTGCCAGCAGCGTAGGAGACTTCGGCTCCTACAATGAGCAGTTCTTC
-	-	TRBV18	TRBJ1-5	CASSPPDRSWAQHF	TGTGCCAGCTCACCCCCCGACAGGTCATGGGCCCAGCATTTT
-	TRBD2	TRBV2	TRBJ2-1	CASSVTSGRAGEQFF	TGTGCCAGCAGTGTGACTAGCGGGAGGGCCGGGGAGCAGTTCTTC
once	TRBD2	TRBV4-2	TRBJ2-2	CASSQETSGGWELFF	TGTGCCAGCAGCCAAGAGACTAGCGGGGGTTGGGAGCTGTTTTTT
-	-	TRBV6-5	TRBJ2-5	CASNREGTQYF	TGTGCCAGCAATCGGGAAGGGACCCAGTACTTC
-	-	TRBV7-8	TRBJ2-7	CASSSQGYEQYF	TGTGCCAGCAGTTCCCAGGGCTACGAGCAGTACTTC
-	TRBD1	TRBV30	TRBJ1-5	CACTDRGNQPQHF	TGTGCCTGCACGGACAGGGGGAATCAGCCCCAGCATTTT
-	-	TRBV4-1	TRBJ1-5	CASSQVRGSGNQPQHF	TGCGCCAGCAGCCAAGTCCGGGGCTCGGGCAATCAGCCCCAGCATTTT